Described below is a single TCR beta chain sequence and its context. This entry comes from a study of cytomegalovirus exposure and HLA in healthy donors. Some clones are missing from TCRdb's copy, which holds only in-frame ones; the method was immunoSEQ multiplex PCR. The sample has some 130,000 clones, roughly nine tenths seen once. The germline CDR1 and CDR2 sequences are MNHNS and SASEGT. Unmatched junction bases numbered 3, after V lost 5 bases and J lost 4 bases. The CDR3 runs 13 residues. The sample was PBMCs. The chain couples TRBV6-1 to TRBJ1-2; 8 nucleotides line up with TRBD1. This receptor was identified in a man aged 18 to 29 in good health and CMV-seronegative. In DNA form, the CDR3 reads TGTGCCAGCAGTTTGGGACAGGTCTATGGCTACACCTTC. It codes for CASSLGQVYGYTF.